The rows below give T cell receptor beta chains drawn from one sample of a study of T cell changes during pregnancy in multiple sclerosis. The table came from immunoSEQ multiplex PCR; TCRdb's copy has only in-frame clones and leaves some out. The sample has roughly 70,000 clones, 92% seen once. The starting material was peripheral blood, obtained in the third trimester of pregnancy. All receptors come from a female donor in good health, enrolled as a control in a pregnancy study. Both conserved end residues are part of each CDR3. A D gene is named only where the DNA matches it firmly. A clone size is listed for some rows: how often the clone was seen (once, few, many), or a class if it is expanded.

CDR3 protein: CASSFHPGGTQLSNTGELFF; CDR3 DNA: TGTGCCAGCAGTTTCCATCCTGGCGGGACGCAACTCTCGAACACCGGGGAGCTGTTTTTT; V gene: TRBV27; J gene: TRBJ2-2; clone size: -; D gene: -
CDR3 protein: CSVQGQPSYNEQFF; CDR3 DNA: TGCAGCGTCCAGGGACAGCCCTCCTACAATGAGCAGTTCTTC; V gene: TRBV29-1; J gene: TRBJ2-1; clone size: -; D gene: TRBD1
CDR3 protein: CASRGTGSRYGYTF; CDR3 DNA: TGTGCCAGCAGAGGGACAGGTTCACGCTATGGCTACACCTTC; V gene: TRBV5-6; J gene: TRBJ1-2; clone size: -; D gene: TRBD1
CDR3 protein: CASSQEVKAGHF; CDR3 DNA: TGTGCCAGCAGCCAAGAGGTTAAGGCGGGGCACTTC; V gene: TRBV14; J gene: TRBJ2-7; clone size: -; D gene: -
CDR3 protein: CASSLAGSQGRQETQYF; CDR3 DNA: TGTGCCAGCAGCTTGGCCGGGTCTCAGGGCCGCCAAGAGACCCAGTACTTC; V gene: TRBV5-6; J gene: TRBJ2-5; clone size: -; D gene: -
CDR3 protein: CASSLAGLSRNEQFF; CDR3 DNA: TGTGCCAGCTCACTAGCGGGATTGAGCAGGAATGAGCAGTTCTTC; V gene: TRBV18; J gene: TRBJ2-1; clone size: -; D gene: TRBD2
CDR3 protein: CASSLGGIRSVAYEQYF; CDR3 DNA: TGCGCCAGCAGCTTGGGTGGTATACGGTCGGTGGCCTACGAGCAGTACTTC; V gene: TRBV5-1; J gene: TRBJ2-7; clone size: -; D gene: -
CDR3 protein: CASSELRGPQETQYF; CDR3 DNA: TGTGCCAGCAGTGAATTGCGGGGACCACAAGAGACCCAGTACTTC; V gene: TRBV6-1; J gene: TRBJ2-5; clone size: -; D gene: -
CDR3 protein: CASSLGGGLLHEQYF; CDR3 DNA: TGTGCCAGCAGTTTGGGCGGGGGTCTACTCCACGAGCAGTACTTC; V gene: TRBV6-5; J gene: TRBJ2-7; clone size: once; D gene: TRBD2
CDR3 protein: CASREGQEILYEQYF; CDR3 DNA: TGTGCCAGCAGGGAGGGACAGGAAATACTCTACGAGCAGTACTTC; V gene: TRBV28; J gene: TRBJ2-7; clone size: -; D gene: TRBD1
CDR3 protein: CASSPPGQGARMEDEKLFF; CDR3 DNA: TGTGCCAGCAGCCCACCGGGACAGGGGGCGCGTATGGAGGATGAAAAACTGTTTTTT; V gene: TRBV7-7; J gene: TRBJ1-4; clone size: -; D gene: TRBD1
CDR3 protein: CASTDGNPGNTIYF; CDR3 DNA: TGTGCCAGCACAGACGGGAATCCTGGAAACACCATATATTTT; V gene: TRBV6-5; J gene: TRBJ1-3; clone size: -; D gene: -
CDR3 protein: CACENLNTEAFF; CDR3 DNA: TGTGCCTGCGAGAATTTGAACACTGAAGCTTTCTTT; V gene: TRBV30; J gene: TRBJ1-1; clone size: -; D gene: -
CDR3 protein: CASSVGLAATYEQYF; CDR3 DNA: TGTGCCAGCAGCGTAGGACTAGCGGCCACCTACGAGCAGTACTTC; V gene: TRBV9; J gene: TRBJ2-7; clone size: once; D gene: TRBD2
CDR3 protein: CAISESDSGYQPQHF; CDR3 DNA: TGTGCCATCAGTGAGTCGGACAGTGGATATCAGCCCCAGCATTTT; V gene: TRBV10-3; J gene: TRBJ1-5; clone size: -; D gene: -
CDR3 protein: CASSPVSGANTGELFF; CDR3 DNA: TGTGCCAGCAGCCCAGTGTCGGGGGCGAACACCGGGGAGCTGTTTTTT; V gene: TRBV11-2; J gene: TRBJ2-2; clone size: -; D gene: -
CDR3 protein: CASNPTGVHTEAFF; CDR3 DNA: TGTGCCAGCAATCCTACAGGGGTTCACACTGAAGCTTTCTTT; V gene: TRBV25-1; J gene: TRBJ1-1; clone size: few; D gene: TRBD1
CDR3 protein: CASSLRTGMSSGELFF; CDR3 DNA: TGTGCCAGCAGCCTCCGGACAGGGATGTCGTCCGGGGAGCTGTTTTTT; V gene: TRBV11-2; J gene: TRBJ2-2; clone size: once; D gene: TRBD1
CDR3 protein: CASSPPEKEVSGYTF; CDR3 DNA: TGTGCTAGCAGCCCCCCCGAAAAGGAGGTGAGCGGCTACACCTTC; V gene: TRBV7-7; J gene: TRBJ1-2; clone size: -; D gene: -
CDR3 protein: CASSLEPGIDEQYF; CDR3 DNA: TGCGCCAGCAGCTTGGAGCCGGGAATCGACGAGCAGTACTTC; V gene: TRBV5-1; J gene: TRBJ2-7; clone size: -; D gene: -
CDR3 protein: CASSLPGNHEAFF; CDR3 DNA: TGTGCCAGCAGTCTACCAGGCAATCATGAAGCTTTCTTT; V gene: TRBV28; J gene: TRBJ1-1; clone size: -; D gene: -
CDR3 protein: CASSIDLEVYYGYTF; CDR3 DNA: TGTGCCAGTAGTATAGATCTGGAGGTTTACTATGGCTACACCTTC; V gene: TRBV19; J gene: TRBJ1-2; clone size: -; D gene: -
CDR3 protein: CASSMAGGQAFF; CDR3 DNA: TGTGCCAGTAGTATGGCAGGGGGGCAAGCTTTCTTT; V gene: TRBV19; J gene: TRBJ1-1; clone size: -; D gene: TRBD1
CDR3 protein: CASTTQGGGKTQYF; CDR3 DNA: TGTGCCAGCACCACACAGGGGGGGGGAAAGACCCAGTACTTC; V gene: TRBV6-5; J gene: TRBJ2-5; clone size: -; D gene: -
CDR3 protein: CATRGTSGRSYEQFF; CDR3 DNA: TGTGCCACCCGAGGGACTAGCGGGAGAAGCTATGAGCAGTTCTTC; V gene: TRBV27; J gene: TRBJ2-1; clone size: -; D gene: TRBD2
CDR3 protein: CASSLLLGADTQYF; CDR3 DNA: TGTGCCAGCAGTTTACTACTGGGCGCAGATACGCAGTATTTT; V gene: TRBV28; J gene: TRBJ2-3; clone size: -; D gene: -
CDR3 protein: CASSRGRDGYTF; CDR3 DNA: TGTGCCAGTAGTAGGGGGCGAGATGGCTACACCTTC; V gene: TRBV19; J gene: TRBJ1-2; clone size: -; D gene: -
CDR3 protein: CGSGTLSDGDGYTF; CDR3 DNA: TGTGGTTCCGGTACCCTCTCAGACGGAGATGGCTACACCTTC; V gene: TRBV28; J gene: TRBJ1-2; clone size: -; D gene: -
CDR3 protein: CASTQRENTEAFF; CDR3 DNA: TGTGCCAGCACCCAACGAGAGAACACTGAAGCTTTCTTT; V gene: TRBV28; J gene: TRBJ1-1; clone size: -; D gene: -
CDR3 protein: CASSSRLAETQYF; CDR3 DNA: TGTGCCAGCAGCTCCAGACTAGCGGAGACCCAGTACTTC; V gene: TRBV7-7; J gene: TRBJ2-5; clone size: -; D gene: TRBD2
CDR3 protein: CASSLAVADEAFF; CDR3 DNA: TGTGCCAGCAGTTTAGCCGTGGCGGATGAAGCTTTCTTT; V gene: TRBV27; J gene: TRBJ1-1; clone size: -; D gene: -
CDR3 protein: CASTGSSYEQYF; CDR3 DNA: TGTGCCAGCACGGGGAGCTCCTACGAGCAGTACTTC; V gene: TRBV6-5; J gene: TRBJ2-7; clone size: -; D gene: -
CDR3 protein: CASSEGAGRNTEAFF; CDR3 DNA: TGCGCCAGCAGCGAGGGGGCAGGGCGGAACACTGAAGCTTTCTTT; V gene: TRBV10-2; J gene: TRBJ1-1; clone size: -; D gene: TRBD1
CDR3 protein: CASSYGQGPYEQYF; CDR3 DNA: TGTGCCAGCAGCTACGGACAGGGACCCTACGAGCAGTACTTC; V gene: TRBV5-4; J gene: TRBJ2-7; clone size: -; D gene: TRBD1
CDR3 protein: CASSPTSTDTQYF; CDR3 DNA: TGTGCCAGCAGCCCTACTAGCACAGATACGCAGTATTTT; V gene: TRBV28; J gene: TRBJ2-3; clone size: -; D gene: -
CDR3 protein: CASSLASSQETQYF; CDR3 DNA: TGCGCCAGCAGCTTGGCCTCCTCCCAAGAGACCCAGTACTTC; V gene: TRBV5-1; J gene: TRBJ2-5; clone size: -; D gene: -
CDR3 protein: CASSPVDTTDTQYF; CDR3 DNA: TGTGCCAGTAGTCCTGTGGACACCACAGATACGCAGTATTTT; V gene: TRBV19; J gene: TRBJ2-3; clone size: -; D gene: -
CDR3 protein: CASSLTFTGQNEQFF; CDR3 DNA: TGTGCCAGCAGCTTAACTTTCACTGGACAGAATGAGCAGTTCTTC; V gene: TRBV11-2; J gene: TRBJ2-1; clone size: -; D gene: -
CDR3 protein: CASSLQHVGAGNTIYF; CDR3 DNA: TGTGCCAGCAGCCTACAACACGTGGGAGCCGGGAACACCATATATTTT; V gene: TRBV14; J gene: TRBJ1-3; clone size: -; D gene: -
CDR3 protein: CASSLSSPGTSGVSYEQYF; CDR3 DNA: TGTGCCAGCAGCTTGAGCTCTCCCGGGACTAGCGGCGTGAGCTACGAGCAGTACTTC; V gene: TRBV7-2; J gene: TRBJ2-7; clone size: -; D gene: TRBD2
CDR3 protein: CASSLSTGPSGYTF; CDR3 DNA: TGTGCCAGCAGTTTATCGACAGGACCTTCTGGCTACACCTTC; V gene: TRBV27; J gene: TRBJ1-2; clone size: -; D gene: -
CDR3 protein: CASSLQQGKIEQYF; CDR3 DNA: TGTGCCAGCAGCTTACAACAGGGAAAGATCGAGCAGTACTTC; V gene: TRBV7-6; J gene: TRBJ2-7; clone size: -; D gene: -
CDR3 protein: CASTIGLVATGELFF; CDR3 DNA: TGTGCCAGCACCATTGGACTAGTGGCCACCGGGGAGCTGTTTTTT; V gene: TRBV2; J gene: TRBJ2-2; clone size: -; D gene: TRBD2
CDR3 protein: CASSFPSSGGSDTQYF; CDR3 DNA: TGTGCCAGCAGCTTTCCCTCTAGCGGGGGCTCAGATACGCAGTATTTT; V gene: TRBV5-4; J gene: TRBJ2-3; clone size: -; D gene: TRBD2
CDR3 protein: CASKGQGFKYGYTF; CDR3 DNA: TGTGCCAGCAAGGGACAGGGCTTTAAATATGGCTACACCTTC; V gene: TRBV6-1; J gene: TRBJ1-2; clone size: -; D gene: TRBD1
CDR3 protein: CSVEGTSGGTDTQYF; CDR3 DNA: TGCAGCGTTGAAGGGACTAGCGGGGGCACAGATACGCAGTATTTT; V gene: TRBV29-1; J gene: TRBJ2-3; clone size: -; D gene: TRBD2
CDR3 protein: CASNHDQGKQPQHF; CDR3 DNA: TGTGCCAGTAATCACGATCAGGGAAAGCAGCCCCAGCATTTT; V gene: TRBV19; J gene: TRBJ1-5; clone size: -; D gene: -
CDR3 protein: CASSLSTKPGGTEAFF; CDR3 DNA: TGTGCCAGCAGTTTATCGACCAAACCGGGAGGGACTGAAGCTTTCTTT; V gene: TRBV28; J gene: TRBJ1-1; clone size: -; D gene: -
CDR3 protein: CASRRRTRIVTDTQYF; CDR3 DNA: TGTGCCAGCAGAAGACGGACTAGGATCGTCACAGATACGCAGTATTTT; V gene: TRBV21-1; J gene: TRBJ2-3; clone size: -; D gene: -
CDR3 protein: CASSSLGGQYNSPLHF; CDR3 DNA: TGTGCCAGCAGCTCCCTTGGGGGACAGTATAATTCACCCCTCCACTTT; V gene: TRBV7-9; J gene: TRBJ1-6; clone size: -; D gene: TRBD1
CDR3 protein: CASSPGLAGGSSYNEQFF; CDR3 DNA: TGTGCCAGCAGCCCGGGACTAGCGGGAGGCAGCTCCTACAATGAGCAGTTCTTC; V gene: TRBV4-2; J gene: TRBJ2-1; clone size: -; D gene: TRBD2
CDR3 protein: CASSVARGRTGYGYTF; CDR3 DNA: TGTGCCAGCAGCGTAGCTCGAGGCCGAACGGGCTATGGCTACACCTTC; V gene: TRBV9; J gene: TRBJ1-2; clone size: once; D gene: -
CDR3 protein: CASSTGTEAFF; CDR3 DNA: TGTGCCAGCAGCACCGGGACAGAAGCTTTCTTT; V gene: TRBV2; J gene: TRBJ1-1; clone size: -; D gene: -
CDR3 protein: CASSPGGAVEAFF; CDR3 DNA: TGTGCCAGCAGCCCGGGTGGGGCAGTTGAAGCTTTCTTT; V gene: TRBV7-3; J gene: TRBJ1-1; clone size: -; D gene: -
CDR3 protein: CASSIPGRDNQPQHF; CDR3 DNA: TGTGCCAGTAGTATCCCCGGACGGGACAATCAGCCCCAGCATTTT; V gene: TRBV19; J gene: TRBJ1-5; clone size: -; D gene: -
CDR3 protein: CASSTGGIDTQYF; CDR3 DNA: TGTGCCAGTAGTACAGGGGGGATAGATACGCAGTATTTT; V gene: TRBV19; J gene: TRBJ2-3; clone size: -; D gene: -
CDR3 protein: CASSPRTLAKNIQYF; CDR3 DNA: TGTGCCAGCAGCCCAAGGACTTTAGCCAAAAACATTCAGTACTTC; V gene: TRBV7-4; J gene: TRBJ2-4; clone size: -; D gene: -
CDR3 protein: CASMTSGRVGTGELFF; CDR3 DNA: TGTGCCAGTATGACTAGCGGGAGAGTCGGGACCGGGGAGCTGTTTTTT; V gene: TRBV28; J gene: TRBJ2-2; clone size: -; D gene: TRBD2
CDR3 protein: CASSTGLAGAVYNEQFF; CDR3 DNA: TGTGCCAGCAGCACCGGACTAGCGGGGGCGGTCTACAATGAGCAGTTCTTC; V gene: TRBV11-2; J gene: TRBJ2-1; clone size: once; D gene: TRBD2